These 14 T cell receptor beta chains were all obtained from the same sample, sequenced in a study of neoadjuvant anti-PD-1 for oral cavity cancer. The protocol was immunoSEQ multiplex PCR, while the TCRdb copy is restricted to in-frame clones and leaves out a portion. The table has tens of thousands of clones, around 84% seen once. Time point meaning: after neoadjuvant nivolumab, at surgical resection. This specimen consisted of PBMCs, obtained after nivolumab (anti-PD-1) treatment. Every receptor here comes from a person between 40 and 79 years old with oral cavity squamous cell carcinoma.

The CDR3 loop reads CSGLSGRVGDTQYF. CDR3 sequence (DNA): TGCAGCGGTCTTAGCGGGAGGGTGGGTGATACGCAGTATTTT. The J gene is TRBJ2-3, the V gene TRBV29-1; TRBD2 agrees at 11 bases. Germline V gene data show CDR1 as SQVTM and CDR2 as ANQGSEA. With V trimmed by 7 bases and J by 6 bases, 9 bases remained unmatched. The CDR3 totals 14 residues.

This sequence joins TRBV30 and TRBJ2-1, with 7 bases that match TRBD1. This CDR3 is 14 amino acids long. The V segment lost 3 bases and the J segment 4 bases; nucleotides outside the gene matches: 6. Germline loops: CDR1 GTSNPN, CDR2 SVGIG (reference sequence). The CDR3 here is CAWRGGPQYNEQFF. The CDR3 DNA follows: TGTGCCTGGAGAGGGGGCCCCCAATACAATGAGCAGTTCTTC.

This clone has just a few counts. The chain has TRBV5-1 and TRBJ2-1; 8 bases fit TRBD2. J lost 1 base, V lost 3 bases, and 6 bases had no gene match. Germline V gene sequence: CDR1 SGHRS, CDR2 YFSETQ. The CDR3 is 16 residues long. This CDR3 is CASSSAGDLSYNEQFF. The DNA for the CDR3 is TGCGCCAGCAGCTCAGCGGGGGATTTGTCCTACAATGAGCAGTTCTTC.

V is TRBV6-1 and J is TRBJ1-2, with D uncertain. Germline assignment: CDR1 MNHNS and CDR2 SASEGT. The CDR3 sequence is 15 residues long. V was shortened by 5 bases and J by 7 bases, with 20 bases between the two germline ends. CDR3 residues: CASSLQIFLFVGYTF. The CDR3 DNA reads TGTGCCAGCAGTTTACAGATTTTTCTTTTCGTTGGCTACACCTTC.

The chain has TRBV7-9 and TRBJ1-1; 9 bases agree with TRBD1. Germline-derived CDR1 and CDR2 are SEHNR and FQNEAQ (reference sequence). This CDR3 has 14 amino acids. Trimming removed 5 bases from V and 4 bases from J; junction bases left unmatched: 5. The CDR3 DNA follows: TGTGCCAGCAGCGCTCAGACAGGGGGCACTGAAGCTTTCTTT. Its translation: CASSAQTGGTEAFF. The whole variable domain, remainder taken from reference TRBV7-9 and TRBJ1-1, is DTGVSQNPRHKITKRGQNVTFRCDPISEHNRLYWYRQTLGQGPEFLTYFQNEAQLEKSRLLSDRFSAERPKGSFSTLEIQRTEQGDSAMYLCASSAQTGGTEAFFGQGTRLTVV.

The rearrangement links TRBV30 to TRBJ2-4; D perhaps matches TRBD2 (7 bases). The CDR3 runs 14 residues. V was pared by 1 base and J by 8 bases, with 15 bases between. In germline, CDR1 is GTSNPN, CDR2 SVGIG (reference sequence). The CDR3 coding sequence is TGTGCCTGGAGTGGGGCAGGGGAGGGGTACATTCAGTACTTC. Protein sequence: CAWSGAGEGYIQYF.

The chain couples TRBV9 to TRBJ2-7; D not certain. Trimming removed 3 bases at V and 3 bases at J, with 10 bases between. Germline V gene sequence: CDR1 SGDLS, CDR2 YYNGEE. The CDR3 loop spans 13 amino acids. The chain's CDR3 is CASSGGPGYEQYF. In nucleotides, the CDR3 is TGTGCCAGCAGCGGCGGACCAGGCTACGAGCAGTACTTC.

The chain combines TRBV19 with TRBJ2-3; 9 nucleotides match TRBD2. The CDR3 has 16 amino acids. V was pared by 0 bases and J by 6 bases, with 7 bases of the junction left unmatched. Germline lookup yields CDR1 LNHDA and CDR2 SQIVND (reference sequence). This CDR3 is CASSIDETSGVDTQYF. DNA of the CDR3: TGTGCCAGTAGTATAGATGAGACTAGCGGAGTGGATACGCAGTATTTT.

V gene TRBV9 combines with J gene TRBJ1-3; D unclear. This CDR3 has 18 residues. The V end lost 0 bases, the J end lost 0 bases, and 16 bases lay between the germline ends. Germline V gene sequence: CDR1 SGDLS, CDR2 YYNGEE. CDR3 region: CASSVDVGRPPSGNTIYF. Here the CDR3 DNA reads TGTGCCAGCAGCGTAGATGTAGGAAGGCCTCCCTCTGGAAACACCATATATTTT. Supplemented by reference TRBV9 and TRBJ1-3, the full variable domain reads DSGVTQTPKHLITATGQRVTLRCSPRSGDLSVYWYQQSLDQGLQFLIQYYNGEERAKGNILERFSAQQFPDLHSELNLSSLELGDSALYFCASSVDVGRPPSGNTIYFGEGSWLTVV.

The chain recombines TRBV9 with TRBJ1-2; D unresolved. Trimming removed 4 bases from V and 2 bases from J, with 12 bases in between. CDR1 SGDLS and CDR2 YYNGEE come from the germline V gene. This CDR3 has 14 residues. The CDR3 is CASSPPHINYGYTF. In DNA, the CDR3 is TGTGCCAGCAGCCCCCCACATATCAACTATGGCTACACCTTC.

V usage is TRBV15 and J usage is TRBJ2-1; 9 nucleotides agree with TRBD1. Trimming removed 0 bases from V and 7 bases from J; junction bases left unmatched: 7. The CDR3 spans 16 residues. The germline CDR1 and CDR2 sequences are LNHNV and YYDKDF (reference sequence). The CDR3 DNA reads TGTGCCACCAGCAGAGATTGGGGACAGGGAGGAAATGAGCAGTTCTTC. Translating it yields CATSRDWGQGGNEQFF.

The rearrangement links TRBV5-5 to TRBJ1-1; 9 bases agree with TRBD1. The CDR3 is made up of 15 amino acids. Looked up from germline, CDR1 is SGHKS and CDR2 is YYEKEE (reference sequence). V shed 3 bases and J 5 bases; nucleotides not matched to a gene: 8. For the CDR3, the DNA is TGTGCCAGCAGCTATCCCACAGGGGGCTTGACTGAAGCTTTCTTT. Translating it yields CASSYPTGGLTEAFF.

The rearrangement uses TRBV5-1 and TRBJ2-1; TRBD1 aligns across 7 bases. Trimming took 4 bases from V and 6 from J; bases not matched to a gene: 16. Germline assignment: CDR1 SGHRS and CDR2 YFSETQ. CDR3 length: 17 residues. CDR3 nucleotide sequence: TGCGCCAGCAGCGCCTCCTCAGGGGGATACATGGGCAATGAGCAGTTCTTC. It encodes CASSASSGGYMGNEQFF.

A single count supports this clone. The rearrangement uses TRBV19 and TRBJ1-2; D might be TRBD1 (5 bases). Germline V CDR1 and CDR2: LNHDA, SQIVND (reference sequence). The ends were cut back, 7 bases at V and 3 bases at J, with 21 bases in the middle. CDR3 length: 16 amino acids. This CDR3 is CASTSGGRDGDYGYTF. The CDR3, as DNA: TGTGCCAGTACTTCTGGAGGCAGGGACGGTGACTATGGCTACACCTTC.